This T cell receptor beta chain was recovered during a study of T cell responses to AZD1222 COVID-19 vaccine (TCRdb year 2021). Study-level background: AZD1222 recipients given second doses at about 4 weeks or at about 12 weeks were pooled, since spike-specific TCR depth and breadth were not found to differ between the two schedules. Trial participants were enrolled by age into subgroups of 18-55, 56-69 and 70-plus years, and around 150, 29 and 61 TCR-sequenced participants, respectively, were included in these subgroups. TCR sequencing covered 230 to 250 trial participants: roughly 200 given two doses of AZD1222 and 26 given two doses of MenACWY control vaccine.

The CDR3 regions of human TCRbeta chains were subjected to immunosequencing. Processing in the source paper ran as follows. Repertoire TCRs were matched against a reference library of SARS-CoV-2-specific TCRs generated with the MIRA antigen-specificity platform. Breadth was defined as the fraction of unique TCRs that were SARS-CoV-2-associated. Depth was defined as the fraction of total T cells that were SARS-CoV-2-associated. Using the MIRA data, each spike-specific TCR was assigned both to the spike region to which the TCR was reactive and to a CD4 or CD8 class. Log10-transformed breadth and depth values were compared by one-way ANOVA with Sidak's multiple comparisons tests. As stored in TCRdb, this immuneACCESS dataset retains in-frame rearrangements with V and J assigned. A fraction of the clones does not appear; measured against another copy, unresolved V genes explain less than half of the discrepancy, and the remainder lacks a known reason. V, J and clone size reflect that table, while D and trimming were determined from the DNA. Within this sample are about 87,000 clones, with about 90% of them counted one time only. The ten top clones hold over 7.5% of the sample.

From a lookup of the germline V gene, CDR1 and CDR2 are SGHVS and FQNEAQ. The junction shows trimming of 3 bases on V and 4 bases on J, plus 16 bases between the germline ends. The CDR3 runs 15 amino acids, cysteine and phenylalanine included. Only the CDR3 DNA is retained, 45 bases long and in frame from the first base. This clone was seen a handful of times. Its cognate antigen has yet to be identified. No clone much larger than this one lies a single base away; base qualities are absent. What the work shows at the level of the full study, not this receptor alone: After two AZD1222 doses, spike-specific TCR breadth and depth were significantly higher than at day 0 and than in MenACWY recipients. The vaccine-associated CD4 TCRs covered the entire spike protein, and the dominant responses fell in regions 160-218 and 743-854. Participants were mostly white British, with more females than males. The authors suggested clonal diversity may have been underestimated. Reportedly, almost half of the unique spike-specific TCRs recognized epitopes lying outside the regions that are mutated in the B.1.351 and B.1.1.7 variants. Because no samples from the day 14 peak response were available, repertoires could be characterized only after the peak T cell response. Conclusions about previously exposed vaccinees are limited, since just six AZD1222 recipients were seropositive for SARS-CoV-2 at baseline. The 56-69-year group was small, and its depth increase did not reach significance, likely because of low power.

The sample's time point, from its label and the paper: baseline before first vaccination. Vaccinee samples came from UK trials COV001 and COV002, including a single-blind randomized controlled phase 2/3 trial of AZD1222 (ChAdOx1 nCoV-19) in healthy adults. Trial participant PBMC samples were collected at day 0 and day 28 after the second dose for TCRbeta chain sequencing. The specimen comprised peripheral blood, sampled on day 0 of AZD1222 vaccination. In this chain, TRBV7-8 is recombined with TRBJ2-7; the D gene assignment is perhaps TRBD1 or TRBD2, with each matching 6 bases. This clonotype was sampled from an adult in good health. The DNA sequence is TGTGCCAGCAGCTTTCCGGGGGCGAATCAATACGAGCAGTACTTC. Translated, it reads CASSFPGANQYEQYF.